Listed below are T cell receptor beta chains from one sample, sequenced in a study of a mutant IDH1 vaccine in newly diagnosed glioma. Profiling relied on immunoSEQ multiplex PCR, and the TCRdb table lists in-frame clones only, not all of them. The repertoire includes about 59,000 clones, 75% to 95% of them detected once, and approximately 2.4% sits in the top ten. The sample in question was PBMCs, obtained from a glioma patient treated with radiotherapy, temozolomide or both. All receptors derive from a man aged 50-59 years with glioma. CDR3s include the opening cysteine and the closing phenylalanine or tryptophan.

TRBV6-1	16	TRBJ1-4	CASSASIWGPNEKLFF
TRBV4-1	18	TRBJ1-1	CASSRGLGPRRTNTEAFF
TRBV15	15	TRBJ1-1	CATSRDGVWDTEAFF
TRBV9	11	TRBJ1-3	CASRQGNTIYF
TRBV7-2	12	TRBJ2-7	CASSLERLKQYF
TRBV5-1	14	TRBJ2-7	CASSLVGKGNEQYF
TRBV7-2	16	TRBJ2-7	CASSPWGGPSSYEQYF
TRBV7-9	15	TRBJ1-2	CASSATGASIYGYTF
TRBV7-9	16	TRBJ1-1	CASSLVSGGPQPEAFF
TRBV5-4	17	TRBJ1-1	CASSSPRGGASNTEAFF
TRBV5-6	17	TRBJ2-5	CASSRAHGQFYQETQYF
TRBV10-2	13	TRBJ1-4	CASSDLAHQTMFF
TRBV6-4	13	TRBJ2-2	CASSATGTGELFF
TRBV7-9	18	TRBJ2-5	CASSLVLAGHWGEETQYF
TRBV5-4	16	TRBJ2-1	CASSLGGRGGYNEQFF
TRBV5-6	18	TRBJ2-5	CASSLRLAGDLKGETQYF
TRBV28	16	TRBJ2-7	CASSLYQGRVQDEQYF
TRBV18	15	TRBJ2-5	CASSPGGSPGETQYF
TRBV14	15	TRBJ1-6	CASSQQGMRNSPLHF
TRBV7-6	16	TRBJ1-1	CASSLSSSGAGTEAFF
TRBV18	17	TRBJ1-3	CASSPTGGVRSGNTIYF
TRBV15	13	TRBJ1-1	CATSPARNTEAFF
TRBV4-3	16	TRBJ2-2	CASSPAASGISGELFF
TRBV6-1	13	TRBJ2-2	CASTRQYTGELFF
TRBV28	15	TRBJ1-1	CASTRGGPGNTEAFF
TRBV30	12	TRBJ2-5	CAWGVVGEEQYF
TRBV6-6	16	TRBJ1-4	CASSYSRGPTNEKLFF
TRBV28	16	TRBJ2-7	CASSPSTSGTAYEQYF
TRBV15	12	TRBJ2-7	CATSAGFYEQYF
TRBV6-5	15	TRBJ1-3	CASRTGRHSGNTIYF
TRBV7-8	14	TRBJ2-7	CASSLGTDPTEQYF
TRBV9	14	TRBJ1-1	CASNMWGAGTEAFF
TRBV5-8	17	TRBJ1-4	CASSPGTVIATNEKLFF